What follows are 30 T cell receptor beta chains derived from one specimen sequenced in a study of OX40 agonist ivuxolimab in advanced cancers. Only in-frame clones appear in the TCRdb table, and some are missing; sequencing was by immunoSEQ multiplex PCR. The table shows about 45,000 clones, with approximately 83% occurring only once. Source: CD4+ or CD8+ T cells sorted from blood, taken in a trial of the OX40 agonist ivuxolimab. These receptors originate from an adult with an advanced solid tumor such as melanoma, head and neck, liver or kidney cancer.

The rearrangement uses TRBV19 and TRBJ1-1; D uncertain. The V gene lost 6 bases and the J gene lost 0 bases, with 14 bases spanning the gap. CDR3 size: 15 residues. Germline V gives CDR1 LNHDA, CDR2 SQIVND (reference sequence). The CDR3 spells CASRRTANLNTEAFF. The CDR3 DNA follows: TGTGCCAGTAGGCGGACCGCTAATTTGAACACTGAAGCTTTCTTT.

V gene TRBV7-8 combines with J gene TRBJ2-1; TRBD1 aligns across 9 bases. The CDR3 length is 15 residues. Per the germline V gene, CDR1 is SGHVS and CDR2 is FQNEAQ. Germline trimming cut 5 bases from V and 8 bases from J; bases unmatched to any gene: 10. CDR3 protein: CASSPFGQGIYEQFF. The CDR3 DNA sequence: TGTGCCAGCAGCCCATTCGGACAGGGGATATATGAGCAGTTCTTC.

This clone was counted only a few times. J is TRBJ1-4 and V is TRBV4-2, with D unclear. The CDR3 consists of 15 residues. Trimming removed 2 bases at V and 8 bases at J, with 15 bases between. Per germline, CDR1 LGHNA and CDR2 YNFKEQ. The CDR3 loop is CASSQMTTIGEKLFF. In DNA, the CDR3 is TGTGCCAGCAGCCAAATGACGACAATTGGGGAAAAACTGTTTTTT.

In this sample, this clone turned up a few times. CDR3 sequence reads: CASTNIYGYSNQPQHF. CDR3 nucleotides: TGTGCCAGTACTAATATATACGGATATAGCAATCAGCCCCAGCATTTT. This chain connects TRBV19 to TRBJ1-5; no clear D gene. The V end lost 7 bases, the J end lost 0 bases, and 16 bases lay between the germline ends. CDR1 and CDR2 from the germline V gene are LNHDA and SQIVND (reference sequence). The CDR3 contains 16 residues.

This rearrangement joins TRBV30 to TRBJ1-4, with D perhaps TRBD1 (5 bases). The germline CDR1 and CDR2 sequences are GTSNPN and SVGIG (reference sequence). V lost 5 bases and J 8 bases, leaving 18 bases between the germline ends. The CDR3 has 14 amino acids. The CDR3 coding sequence is TGTGCCTGGGGGACCGGCGGAATCGGGGAAAAACTGTTTTTT. Its protein product is CAWGTGGIGEKLFF. Together with reference TRBV30 and TRBJ1-4, the CDR3 gives the full variable domain: SQTIHQWPATLVQPVGSPLSLECTVEGTSNPNLYWYRQAAGRGLQLLFYSVGIGQISSEVPQNLSASRPQDRQFILSSKKLLLSDSGFYLCAWGTGGIGEKLFFGSGTQLSVL.

The genes are TRBV27 and TRBJ2-3; TRBD1 matches 9 bases. Trimming at V came to 4 bases and at J to 4 bases, leaving 3 bases not matched to a gene. This CDR3 has 14 residues. Germline lookup yields CDR1 MNHEY and CDR2 SMNVEV (reference sequence). This chain's CDR3 is CASSSGQGADTQYF. The DNA for the CDR3 is TGTGCCAGCAGTTCGGGACAGGGAGCAGATACGCAGTATTTT.

V gene TRBV9 combines with J gene TRBJ1-1; unclear D gene. Germline CDR1 SGDLS, CDR2 YYNGEE. V dropped 0 bases and J dropped 2 bases, with 8 bases sitting between them. CDR3 length: 14 amino acids. The CDR3 sequence is CASSVEPENTEAFF. The DNA for the CDR3 is TGTGCCAGCAGCGTAGAACCCGAAAACACTGAAGCTTTCTTT.

The chain combines TRBV4-3 with TRBJ2-7, with 8 bases aligning to TRBD2. Germline CDR1 LGHNA, CDR2 YSLEER. The V segment lost 1 base and the J segment 0 bases; nucleotides outside the gene matches: 2. This CDR3 is built from 15 residues. CDR3 nucleotide sequence: TGCGCCAGCAGCCAAGCGCGGGGGGACTCCTACGAGCAGTACTTC. It codes for CASSQARGDSYEQYF.

V and J are TRBV19 and TRBJ1-3, with D unclear. V dropped 3 bases and J dropped 4 bases, with 13 bases sitting between them. The germline V gene has CDR1 LNHDA and CDR2 SQIVND (reference sequence). The CDR3 is 15 amino acids. The CDR3 nucleotides read TGTGCCAGTAGTATTCCGACATCGGGAGGAAACACCATATATTTT. This codes for CASSIPTSGGNTIYF.

This chain connects TRBV7-9 to TRBJ2-7; no firm D call. There are 13 residues in the CDR3. The germline CDR1 and CDR2 sequences are SEHNR and FQNEAQ (reference sequence). V lost 5 bases and J 2 bases, leaving 10 bases between the germline ends. CDR3 sequence (DNA): TGTGCCAGCAGCCTAGACGGTACCTACGAGCAGTACTTC. Amino acid sequence: CASSLDGTYEQYF.

This rearrangement joins TRBV5-1 to TRBJ1-1; D is undetermined. Germline CDR1 SGHRS, CDR2 YFSETQ. The CDR3 sequence is 13 residues long. The V end was cut by 1 base, the J end by 4 bases, with 8 bases between. CDR3 nucleotides: TGCGCCAGCAGCTTGTACTACGGCACTGAAGCTTTCTTT. Its translation is CASSLYYGTEAFF.

The chain carries TRBV6-5 and TRBJ1-1, with a tentative D call TRBD1 (5 bases). The CDR3 is 14 amino acids. CDR1 and CDR2 (germline): MNHEY, SVGAGI. V lost 6 bases to trimming and J lost 5 bases, with 16 bases between them. CDR3 sequence reads: CASRLGLGGTEAFF. The CDR3, as DNA: TGTGCCAGCAGATTGGGACTTGGGGGAACTGAAGCTTTCTTT.

CDR3 sequence (DNA): TGTGCCAGCAGTGAAACCGGGACAGGGTTGGAAAAACTGTTTTTT. This sequence encodes CASSETGTGLEKLFF. The chain joins TRBV2 to TRBJ1-4; 9 nucleotides line up with TRBD1. The V gene's germline CDR1 is SNHLY and CDR2 FYNNEI. V shed 2 bases and J 8 bases; nucleotides not matched to a gene: 6. The CDR3 length is 15 residues.

The chain employs TRBV11-3 and TRBJ2-5, with 8 positions matching TRBD1. Germline values: CDR1 SGHNT, CDR2 YENEEA. The CDR3 loop spans 15 amino acids. The V gene end was trimmed by 5 bases and the J gene end by 2 bases; junction bases not matched to a gene: 7. The CDR3 region is CASSKGQAGQETQYF. In DNA form, the CDR3 reads TGTGCCAGCAGCAAGGGACAGGCGGGTCAAGAGACCCAGTACTTC.

The CDR3 spells CASSQGRTFGEQYF. CDR3 nucleotide sequence: TGCGCCAGCAGCCAAGGGAGGACATTCGGCGAGCAGTACTTC. The rearrangement links TRBV4-3 to TRBJ2-7; D might be TRBD1 or TRBD2, each matching 5 bases. The CDR3 extends over 14 amino acids. Germline CDR1 is LGHNA and CDR2 is YSLEER. The germline V and J ends were trimmed by 1 base and 6 bases, with 13 bases remaining between them.

The rearrangement uses TRBV11-2 and TRBJ1-2; TRBD1 aligns across 8 bases. V was clipped by 2 bases and J by 4 bases; unmatched bases: 9. Germline CDR1 SGHAT, CDR2 FQNNGV. The CDR3 length is 16 residues. CDR3 region: CASSLNAGGSGYGYTF. In nucleotides, the CDR3 is TGTGCCAGCAGCTTAAACGCAGGGGGCAGCGGCTATGGCTACACCTTC.

J is TRBJ2-5 and V is TRBV10-2, with 9 bases aligning to TRBD2. The length of the CDR3 is 14 residues. With 5 bases clipped from V and 4 bases from J, the junction kept 5 bases outside the gene matches. In germline, CDR1 is WSHSY, CDR2 SAAADI. CDR3 nucleotides: TGCGCCAGCAGTCAAGCGGGGGGAGGAGAGACCCAGTACTTC. Protein: CASSQAGGGETQYF.

This clone has a handful of counts. The chain uses TRBV11-3 and TRBJ1-1, with D possibly being TRBD1 (5 bases). CDR1 is SGHNT and CDR2 is YENEEA in the germline V gene. V lost 4 bases, J lost 4 bases, and 10 bases lay in between. This CDR3 spans 13 amino acids. Here the CDR3 DNA reads TGTGCCAGCAGCTCCGACAGCTTCACTGAAGCTTTCTTT. Encoded protein: CASSSDSFTEAFF.

V and J are TRBV7-8 and TRBJ2-5; D remains ambiguous. This CDR3 has 14 amino acids. Trimming shortened V by 2 bases and J by 7 bases, and 14 bases separated the two germline ends. Germline CDR1 is SGHVS and CDR2 is FQNEAQ. CDR3 bases: TGTGCCAGCAGCTTAAATGGATGGTTGGGGACCCAGTACTTC. Protein: CASSLNGWLGTQYF.

The rearrangement joins TRBV10-3 to TRBJ2-3; 7 bases align to TRBD1. This CDR3 has 14 amino acids. V shed 8 bases, J shed 0 bases, and the junction held 5 bases outside the gene matches. CDR1 and CDR2 (germline): ENHRY, SYGVKD. The CDR3 nucleotides read TGTGCCATCGGCCCGGGACAGAGCACAGATACGCAGTATTTT. Residues: CAIGPGQSTDTQYF.

The chain uses TRBV4-1 and TRBJ2-5, with a tentative D call TRBD1 (5 bases). The V end lost 6 bases, the J end lost 4 bases, and 15 bases lay between the germline ends. From germline, CDR1 is MGHRA and CDR2 YSYEKL. This CDR3 is 14 amino acids long. The CDR3 loop reads CASSHYGQGETQYF. Here the CDR3 DNA reads TGCGCCAGCAGTCACTACGGCCAGGGAGAGACCCAGTACTTC.

The V call is TRBV5-8, the J call TRBJ1-1; TRBD1 is a possible D gene (5 bases). Germline V gives CDR1 SGHTS, CDR2 YDEGEE. V lost 2 bases and J lost 0, with 11 bases in between. CDR3 size: 15 residues. The CDR3 reads CASSFPQGMNTEAFF. The CDR3 region has the DNA TGTGCCAGCAGCTTTCCCCAGGGAATGAACACTGAAGCTTTCTTT.

V usage is TRBV7-3 and J usage is TRBJ1-2, with 9 bases fitting TRBD1. V dropped 2 bases and J dropped 9; count of bases not matched to a gene: 7. The V gene's germline CDR1 is SGHTA and CDR2 FQGTGA. This CDR3 is 14 amino acids long. The CDR3 spells CASSLSGQGPSYTF. The CDR3 DNA sequence: TGTGCCAGCAGCTTATCGGGACAGGGCCCGAGCTACACCTTC. Combining the CDR3 with reference TRBV7-3 and TRBJ1-2 gives the whole variable domain GAGVSQTPSNKVTEKGKYVELRCDPISGHTALYWYRQSLGQGPEFLIYFQGTGAADDSGLPNDRFFAVRPEGSVSTLKIQRTERGDSAVYLCASSLSGQGPSYTFGSGTRLTVV.

Written as DNA, the CDR3 is TGTGCCAGCAGCTTGGACAGATTGGATGGCTACACCTTC. It yields the protein CASSLDRLDGYTF. The V gene is TRBV4-2, the J gene TRBJ1-2, with a possible D match to TRBD1 (6 bases). CDR3 length: 13 amino acids. Germline V CDR1 and CDR2: LGHNA, YNFKEQ. V dropped 5 bases and J dropped 6 bases, with 13 bases sitting between them.

The chain couples TRBV2 to TRBJ2-2; TRBD1 aligns across 8 bases. There are 14 residues in the CDR3. With V trimmed by 6 bases and J by 2 bases, 2 bases remained unmatched. Germline V CDR1 and CDR2: SNHLY, FYNNEI. The CDR3 here is CASRGQVNTGELFF. CDR3 nucleotides: TGTGCCAGCAGGGGACAGGTTAACACCGGGGAGCTGTTTTTT.

The V gene is TRBV6-8, the J gene TRBJ2-7; 9 bases fit TRBD2. The V gene end was trimmed by 6 bases and the J gene end by 4 bases; junction bases not matched to a gene: 7. CDR1 is MNHGY and CDR2 is SAAAGT in the germline V gene. CDR3 length: 14 amino acids. CDR3 nucleotides: TGTGCCAGCAGGACTAGCGGACCGAGATACGAGCAGTACTTC. This codes for CASRTSGPRYEQYF.

The rearrangement uses TRBV4-2 and TRBJ1-4; D is undetermined. This CDR3 contains 16 residues. V lost 6 bases, J lost 4 bases, and 18 bases lay in between. Germline lookup yields CDR1 LGHNA and CDR2 YNFKEQ. The CDR3 sequence is CASSRNGEGFNEKLFF. The CDR3 nucleotides read TGTGCCAGCAGTCGAAACGGCGAAGGTTTTAATGAAAAACTGTTTTTT.

The chain employs TRBV30 and TRBJ2-7; no clear D gene. The CDR3 covers 12 residues. Germline lookup yields CDR1 GTSNPN and CDR2 SVGIG (reference sequence). V lost 1 base, J lost 5 bases, and 9 bases lay in between. Here the CDR3 reads CAWSGWADEQYF. The CDR3 nucleotides are TGTGCCTGGAGTGGGTGGGCGGACGAGCAGTACTTC. The full variable domain, in which reference TRBV30 and TRBJ2-7 provide the parts outside the CDR3, is SQTIHQWPATLVQPVGSPLSLECTVEGTSNPNLYWYRQAAGRGLQLLFYSVGIGQISSEVPQNLSASRPQDRQFILSSKKLLLSDSGFYLCAWSGWADEQYFGPGTRLTVT.

The V call is TRBV19, the J call TRBJ2-6; no clear D. V was cut by 7 bases and J by 0 bases, with 7 bases left in between. Germline-derived CDR1 and CDR2 are LNHDA and SQIVND (reference sequence). The CDR3 covers 14 residues. CDR3 coding DNA: TGTGCCAGTAAAGGGCCCTCTGGGGCCAACGTCCTGACTTTC. This encodes CASKGPSGANVLTF.

The chain carries TRBV7-2 and TRBJ1-2; maybe TRBD1 (6 bases). The length of the CDR3 is 15 residues. CDR1 and CDR2 (germline): SGHTA, FQGNSA. The germline V and J ends were trimmed by 5 bases and 7 bases, with 20 bases remaining between them. The CDR3 region is CASSPLGGPEIGYTF. In DNA form, the CDR3 reads TGTGCCAGCAGCCCGCTTGGGGGGCCAGAAATTGGCTACACCTTC.